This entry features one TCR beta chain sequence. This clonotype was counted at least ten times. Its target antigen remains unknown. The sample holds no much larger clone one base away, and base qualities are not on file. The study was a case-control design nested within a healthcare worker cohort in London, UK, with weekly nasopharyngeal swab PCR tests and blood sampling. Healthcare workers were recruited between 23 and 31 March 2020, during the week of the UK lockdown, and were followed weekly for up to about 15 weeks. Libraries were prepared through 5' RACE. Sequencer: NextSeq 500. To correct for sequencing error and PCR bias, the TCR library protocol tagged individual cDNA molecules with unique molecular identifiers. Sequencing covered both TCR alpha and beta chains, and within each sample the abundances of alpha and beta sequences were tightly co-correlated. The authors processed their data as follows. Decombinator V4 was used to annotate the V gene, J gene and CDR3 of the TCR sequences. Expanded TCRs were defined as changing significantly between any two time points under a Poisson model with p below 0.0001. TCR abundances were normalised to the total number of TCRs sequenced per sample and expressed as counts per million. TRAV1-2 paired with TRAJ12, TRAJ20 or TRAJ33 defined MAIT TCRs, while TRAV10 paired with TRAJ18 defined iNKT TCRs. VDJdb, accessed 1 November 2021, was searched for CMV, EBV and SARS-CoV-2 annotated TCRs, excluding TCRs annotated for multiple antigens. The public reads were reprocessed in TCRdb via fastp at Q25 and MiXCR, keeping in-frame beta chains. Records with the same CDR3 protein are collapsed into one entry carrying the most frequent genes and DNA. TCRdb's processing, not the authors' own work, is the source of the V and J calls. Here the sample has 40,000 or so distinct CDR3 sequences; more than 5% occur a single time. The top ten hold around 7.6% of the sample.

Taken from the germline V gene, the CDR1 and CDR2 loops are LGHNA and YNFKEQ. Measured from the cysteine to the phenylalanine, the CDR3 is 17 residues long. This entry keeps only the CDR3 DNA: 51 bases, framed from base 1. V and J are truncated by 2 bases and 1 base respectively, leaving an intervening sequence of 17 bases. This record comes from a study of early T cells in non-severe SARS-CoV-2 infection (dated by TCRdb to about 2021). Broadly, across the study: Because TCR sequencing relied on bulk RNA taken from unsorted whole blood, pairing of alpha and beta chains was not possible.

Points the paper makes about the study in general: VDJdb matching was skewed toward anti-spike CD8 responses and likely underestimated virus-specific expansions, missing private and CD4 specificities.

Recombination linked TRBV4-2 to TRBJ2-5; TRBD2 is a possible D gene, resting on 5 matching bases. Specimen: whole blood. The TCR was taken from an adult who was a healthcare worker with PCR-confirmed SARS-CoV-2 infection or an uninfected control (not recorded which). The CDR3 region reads CASSQKPGPGSQETQYF. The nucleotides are TGTGCCAGCAGCCAAAAACCAGGTCCGGGGTCCCAAGAGACCCAGTACTTC.